This TCR beta chain was obtained from a study of brain T cells in children with intractable seizures. General study points: HCMV serostatus was not known, and viral specificity came from CDR3 similarity only. Pre-surgery blood may have been undersampled, hiding some clones.

CDR1 and CDR2 (germline): SEHNR, FQNEAQ (reference sequence). With V trimmed by 5 bases and J by 4 bases, 6 bases remained unmatched. The CDR3 has 14 residues. Time point: blood from clinic visit 5 months post-surgery; TSC patient then seizure free. Only cases whose brain tissue showed the highest T cell transcript signatures were sequenced. At least one anti-epileptic drug was given before surgery. Here immunoSEQ multiplex PCR was the method, and the copy in TCRdb shows in-frame clones only, minus some. This sample has about 340,000 clones, with approximately 93% found just once. As for this clone: As yet, its antigen is unknown.

The origin of this receptor is a boy under two years old with tuberous sclerosis and intractable seizures. The sample here was peripheral blood, taken 4 to 6 months after surgery. The chain recombines TRBV7-9 with TRBJ2-5; 8 bases are shared with TRBD1. CDR3 amino acids: CASSQRTGGETQYF. The CDR3 nucleotides read TGTGCCAGCAGCCAACGAACAGGGGGAGAGACCCAGTACTTC.